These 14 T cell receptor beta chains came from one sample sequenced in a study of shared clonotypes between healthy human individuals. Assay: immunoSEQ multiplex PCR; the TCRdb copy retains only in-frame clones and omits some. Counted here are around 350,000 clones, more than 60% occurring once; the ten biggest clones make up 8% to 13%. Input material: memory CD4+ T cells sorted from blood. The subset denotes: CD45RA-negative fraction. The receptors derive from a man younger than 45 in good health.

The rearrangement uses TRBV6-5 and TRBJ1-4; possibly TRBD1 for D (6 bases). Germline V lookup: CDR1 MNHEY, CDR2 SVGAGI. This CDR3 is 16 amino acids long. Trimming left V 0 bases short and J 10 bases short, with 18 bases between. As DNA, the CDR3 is TGTGCCAGCAGTTACTCGGAGGGGGAGTGGAGGGGAAAACTGTTTTTT. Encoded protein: CASSYSEGEWRGKLFF.

This CDR3 reads CAISVARAENYGYTF. CDR3 nucleotides: TGTGCCATCAGTGTTGCTAGGGCGGAGAACTATGGCTACACCTTC. The V and J genes are TRBV10-3 and TRBJ1-2; no definite D call. Germline lookup yields CDR1 ENHRY and CDR2 SYGVKD. The CDR3 is 15 residues long. V was pared by 4 bases and J by 2 bases, with 14 bases between.

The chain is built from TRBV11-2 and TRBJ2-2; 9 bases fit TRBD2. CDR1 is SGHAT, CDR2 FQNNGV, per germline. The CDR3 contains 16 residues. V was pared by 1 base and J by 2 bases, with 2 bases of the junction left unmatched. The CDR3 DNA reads TGTGCCAGCAGCTTAGCTCTAGCGGGAAACACCGGGGAGCTGTTTTTT. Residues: CASSLALAGNTGELFF. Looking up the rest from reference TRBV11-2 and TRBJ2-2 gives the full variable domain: EAGVAQSPRYKIIEKRQSVAFWCNPISGHATLYWYQQILGQGPKLLIQFQNNGVVDDSQLPKDRFSAERLKGVDSTLKIQPAKLEDSAVYLCASSLALAGNTGELFFGEGSRLTVL.

The CDR3 reads CASSRGGTGYIYEQYF. CDR3 nucleotides: TGTGCCAGCAGCCGAGGGGGGACAGGGTATATCTACGAGCAGTACTTC. The V call is TRBV4-2, the J call TRBJ2-7; 9 positions agree with TRBD1. CDR1 is LGHNA and CDR2 is YNFKEQ in the germline V gene. With V trimmed by 4 bases and J by 3 bases, 10 bases remained unmatched. This CDR3 region has 16 residues.

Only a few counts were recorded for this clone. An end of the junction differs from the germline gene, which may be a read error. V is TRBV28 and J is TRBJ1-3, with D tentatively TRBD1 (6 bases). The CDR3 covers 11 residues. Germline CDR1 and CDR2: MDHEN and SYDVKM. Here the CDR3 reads CASSSDRSVDF. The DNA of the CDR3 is TGTGCCAGCAGCTCCGACAGGTCCGTGGATTTT.

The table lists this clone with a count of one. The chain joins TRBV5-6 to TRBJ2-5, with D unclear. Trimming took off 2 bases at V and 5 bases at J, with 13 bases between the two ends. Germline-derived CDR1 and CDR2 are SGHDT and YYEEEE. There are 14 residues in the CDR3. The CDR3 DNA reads TGTGCCAGCAGCTTTGGAAGGGCCGGGGAGACCCAGTACTTC. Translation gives CASSFGRAGETQYF.

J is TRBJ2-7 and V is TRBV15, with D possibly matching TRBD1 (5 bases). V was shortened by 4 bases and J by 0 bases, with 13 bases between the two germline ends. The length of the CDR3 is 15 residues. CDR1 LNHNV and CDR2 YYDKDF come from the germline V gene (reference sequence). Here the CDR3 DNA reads TGTGCCACCAGCACCAATCCAGGGCGCTCCTACGAGCAGTACTTC. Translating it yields CATSTNPGRSYEQYF.

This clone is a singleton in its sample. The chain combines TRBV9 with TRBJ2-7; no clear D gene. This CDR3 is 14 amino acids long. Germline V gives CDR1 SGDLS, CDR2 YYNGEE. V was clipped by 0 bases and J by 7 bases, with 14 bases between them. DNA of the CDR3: TGTGCCAGCAGCGTAGGAAGGGTCAAAGGGGAGCAGTACTTC. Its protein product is CASSVGRVKGEQYF.

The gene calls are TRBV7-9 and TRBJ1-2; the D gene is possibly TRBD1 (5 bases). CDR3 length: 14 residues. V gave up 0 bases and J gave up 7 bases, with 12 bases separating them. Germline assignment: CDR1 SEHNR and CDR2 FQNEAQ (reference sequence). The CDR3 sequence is CASSLALTAGGYTF. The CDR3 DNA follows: TGTGCCAGCAGCTTAGCGCTGACAGCCGGTGGCTACACCTTC.

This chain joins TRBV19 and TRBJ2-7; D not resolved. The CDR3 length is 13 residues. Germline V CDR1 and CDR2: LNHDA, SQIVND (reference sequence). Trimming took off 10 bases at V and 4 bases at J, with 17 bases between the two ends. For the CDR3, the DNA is TGTGCCACCTCAGTAAGTAGGGCATACGAGCAGTACTTC. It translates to CATSVSRAYEQYF.

The CDR3, as DNA: TGTGCCAGCAGCGTAGGTGCGACTAGCGGACAAGAGACCCAGTACTTC. Its protein product is CASSVGATSGQETQYF. The V call is TRBV9, the J call TRBJ2-5; 9 nucleotides agree with TRBD2. The CDR3 is 16 residues long. Germline values: CDR1 SGDLS, CDR2 YYNGEE. Trimming took 0 bases from V and 2 from J; bases not matched to a gene: 5.

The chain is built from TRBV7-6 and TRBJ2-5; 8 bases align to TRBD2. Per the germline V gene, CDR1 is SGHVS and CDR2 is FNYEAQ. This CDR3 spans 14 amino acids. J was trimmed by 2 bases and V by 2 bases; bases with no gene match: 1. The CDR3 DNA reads TGTGCCAGCAGCTTAACGGGGGGGCAAGAGACCCAGTACTTC. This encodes CASSLTGGQETQYF.

The CDR3 DNA sequence: TGCGCCAGCAGCCAATTTAGCGTAGGTGAAAACATTCAGTACTTC. It is translated as CASSQFSVGENIQYF. The chain is built from TRBV4-1 and TRBJ2-4; D might be TRBD2 (5 bases). V lost 2 bases to trimming and J lost 5 bases, with 13 bases between them. Germline CDR1 MGHRA, CDR2 YSYEKL. The CDR3 is 15 amino acids.

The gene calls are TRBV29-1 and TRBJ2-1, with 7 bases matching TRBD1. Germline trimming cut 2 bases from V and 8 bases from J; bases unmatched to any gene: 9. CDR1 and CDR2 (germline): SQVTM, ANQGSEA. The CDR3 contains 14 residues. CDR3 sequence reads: CSVEYRGSVDEQFF. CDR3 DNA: TGCAGCGTTGAATACAGGGGCTCAGTCGATGAGCAGTTCTTC.